The 15 T cell receptor beta chains listed next were all sequenced from one sample in a study of blood T cell repertoires in COVID-19. Assay used: immunoSEQ multiplex PCR; TCRdb lists only in-frame clones, some missing. The table includes 270,000 or so clones, 75% to 90% detected once. Sequenced: peripheral blood. The receptor source for this set is a woman aged 25 to 39 with active or convalescent COVID-19.

The chain combines TRBV28 with TRBJ2-1, with 10 bases fitting TRBD2. J was trimmed by 6 bases and V by 4 bases; bases with no gene match: 6. This CDR3 spans 15 amino acids. Germline V gene data show CDR1 as MDHEN and CDR2 as SYDVKM. The CDR3 loop reads CASSSPTSGVNEQFF. The CDR3 DNA sequence: TGTGCCAGCAGTTCGCCTACTAGCGGGGTCAATGAGCAGTTCTTC.

The J gene is TRBJ1-6, the V gene TRBV5-1; possible D gene TRBD1, 5 bases. V gave up 0 bases and J gave up 3 bases, with 10 bases separating them. This CDR3 comprises 16 residues. Germline CDR1 SGHRS, CDR2 YFSETQ. CDR3 sequence reads: CASSLEGRDYNSPLHF. CDR3 bases: TGCGCCAGCAGCTTGGAGGGCAGGGACTATAATTCACCCCTCCACTTT.

The chain recombines TRBV2 with TRBJ1-5; 9 bases fit TRBD1. V lost 4 bases and J lost 3; bases outside the gene matches: 7. The V gene's germline CDR1 is SNHLY and CDR2 FYNNEI. CDR3 length equals 16 residues. CDR3 sequence (DNA): TGTGCCAGCAGTGGACAGGGGGGGATTTACAATCAGCCCCAGCATTTT. Amino acids: CASSGQGGIYNQPQHF.

The genes are TRBV7-2 and TRBJ1-5; D remains unclear. Between the trimmed V and J ends, which lost 2 bases and 0 bases, there was a span of 11 bases. The CDR3 length is 16 residues. CDR1 and CDR2 (germline): SGHTA, FQGNSA. CDR3 protein: CASSLNGGNSNQPQHF. CDR3 coding DNA: TGTGCCAGCAGCTTAAACGGCGGGAATAGCAATCAGCCCCAGCATTTT.

The chain couples TRBV5-4 to TRBJ1-1; TRBD1 might be the D (5 bases). Trimming removed 0 bases at V and 2 bases at J, with 11 bases between. The germline CDR1 and CDR2 sequences are SGHNT and YYREEE (reference sequence). This CDR3 is built from 15 residues. CDR3 in amino acids: CASSLEQVVNTEAFF. In nucleotides, the CDR3 is TGTGCCAGCAGCTTGGAACAGGTTGTTAACACTGAAGCTTTCTTT.

CDR3 in amino acids: CASSSQETDNYEQYF. The CDR3 nucleotides read TGTGCCAGCAGCTCACAGGAGACTGATAACTACGAGCAGTACTTC. V gene TRBV7-8 combines with J gene TRBJ2-7; the D gene is possibly TRBD1 (5 bases). The V gene lost 4 bases and the J gene lost 3 bases, with 16 bases spanning the gap. This CDR3 is 15 amino acids long. Germline V gene sequence: CDR1 SGHVS, CDR2 FQNEAQ.

This clone has only a few counts. The genes are TRBV7-8 and TRBJ1-2; D remains ambiguous. This CDR3 is built from 12 residues. Germline CDR1 reads SGHVS; CDR2 reads FQNEAQ. V was trimmed by 4 bases and J by 4 bases, leaving 7 bases between them. CDR3 DNA sequence: TGTGCCAGCAGCTCATTCAGCTATGGCTACACCTTC. Translating it yields CASSSFSYGYTF.

This clone was seen only once. This rearrangement joins TRBV4-3 to TRBJ1-6, with 9 nucleotides matching TRBD1. The V gene end was trimmed by 0 bases and the J gene end by 7 bases; junction bases not matched to a gene: 1. In germline, CDR1 is LGHNA, CDR2 YSLEER. The CDR3 runs 15 residues. The CDR3: CASSQEGTGNSPLHF. CDR3 in DNA: TGCGCCAGCAGCCAAGAGGGGACAGGGAATTCACCCCTCCACTTT.

The genes are TRBV19 and TRBJ1-1, with D possibly TRBD1 on 6 matching bases. Per the germline V gene, CDR1 is LNHDA and CDR2 is SQIVND (reference sequence). The CDR3 runs 17 residues. The V gene lost 3 bases and the J gene lost 0 bases, with 17 bases spanning the gap. CDR3 region: CASSIRNRAVMNTEAFF. CDR3 DNA: TGTGCCAGTAGTATTCGGAACAGGGCAGTCATGAACACTGAAGCTTTCTTT.

J is TRBJ2-3 and V is TRBV7-3; D perhaps matches TRBD2 (7 bases). This CDR3 spans 14 amino acids. V lost 4 bases and J lost 4, with 12 bases in between. Germline CDR1 and CDR2: SGHTA and FQGTGA. The CDR3 here is CASSSGGGPDTQYF. CDR3 DNA: TGTGCCAGCAGCTCGGGCGGGGGCCCAGATACGCAGTATTTT.

The genes are TRBV6-6 and TRBJ2-2, with TRBD1 matching 7 bases. Germline V CDR1 and CDR2: MNHNY, SVGAGI (reference sequence). V dropped 7 bases and J dropped 4; count of bases not matched to a gene: 6. The length of the CDR3 is 14 residues. CDR3 protein: CASKRGQLTGELFF. The CDR3 DNA follows: TGTGCCAGCAAGAGGGGGCAGCTCACCGGGGAGCTGTTTTTT.

The chain has TRBV29-1 and TRBJ2-2; 9 bases are shared with TRBD1. Germline CDR1 SQVTM, CDR2 ANQGSEA. V shed 5 bases and J 7 bases; nucleotides not matched to a gene: 8. The CDR3 sequence is 14 residues long. CDR3 bases: TGCAGCGTTACGGGACAGGGTCGTGACGGGGAGCTGTTTTTT. It codes for CSVTGQGRDGELFF.

J is TRBJ2-1 and V is TRBV3-1 (or the pseudogene TRBV3-2); TRBD2 matches 10 bases. The germline CDR1 and CDR2 sequences are LGHDT and YNNKEL (reference sequence). CDR3 length equals 16 residues. Trimming cost V 1 base and J 11 bases; bases outside gene matches: 11. The DNA of the CDR3 is TGTGCCAGCAGCCAAGTTAGATTAGCGGGGGGAGAGAAGCAGTTCTTC. Protein sequence: CASSQVRLAGGEKQFF.

This rearrangement joins TRBV7-9 to TRBJ2-2, with D unresolved. V shed 2 bases and J shed 0 bases, with 4 bases lying between them. The length of the CDR3 is 14 residues. Germline V gene sequence: CDR1 SEHNR, CDR2 FQNEAQ (reference sequence). CDR3 nucleotides: TGTGCCAGCAGCTTATTCACGAACACCGGGGAGCTGTTTTTT. Amino acids: CASSLFTNTGELFF.

A few counts support this clone. The V and J genes are TRBV4-3 and TRBJ1-4; possible D gene TRBD1, 6 bases. The CDR3 is 15 amino acids. Germline V CDR1 and CDR2: LGHNA, YSLEER. Trimming removed 1 base at V and 5 bases at J, with 11 bases between. CDR3 DNA: TGCGCCAGCAGCCAAGGGCGAAGGGGGAATGAAAAACTGTTTTTT. Translating it yields CASSQGRRGNEKLFF.